What follows are 22 T cell receptor beta chains derived from one specimen sequenced in a study of T-cell memory formation after mild COVID-19. TCRdb used MiXCR to reprocess the 5' RACE reads, holding one entry per CDR3 protein. Seen here are 270,000 or so distinct CDR3 sequences, around 15% observed once, and the top ten hold roughly a fifth. The sample was PBMCs or a T cell subset sorted from them (not recorded which). The receptors stem from a man between 18 and 35 years old who had mild COVID-19 (a few samples of this study predate the infection). Cell type and time point are not known.

The chain joins TRBV10-3 to TRBJ1-1; D may be TRBD1 (6 bases). V was cut by 8 bases and J by 1 base, with 11 bases left in between. The CDR3 extends over 13 amino acids. CDR1 ENHRY and CDR2 SYGVKD come from the germline V gene. This CDR3 reads CAIRDTQNTEAFF. CDR3 bases: TGTGCCATCCGGGACACCCAGAACACTGAAGCTTTCTTT.

This chain uses TRBV24-1 with TRBJ2-6, with D tentatively TRBD2 (6 bases). The V gene's germline CDR1 is KGHDR and CDR2 SFDVKD. The CDR3 is 18 residues long. Trimming took off 2 bases at V and 0 bases at J, with 13 bases between the two ends. CDR3 DNA sequence: TGTGCCACCAGTGATTCAGCCTGGGGGGACTCTGGGGCCAACGTCCTGACTTTC. Protein sequence: CATSDSAWGDSGANVLTF.

The chain couples TRBV29-1 to TRBJ2-3; D is undetermined. V lost 5 bases and J lost 2, with 14 bases in between. Germline V lookup: CDR1 SQVTM, CDR2 ANQGSEA. The length of the CDR3 is 14 residues. The CDR3 sequence is CSVHRPNPTDTQYF. In DNA form, the CDR3 reads TGCAGCGTTCATCGGCCTAATCCCACAGATACGCAGTATTTT.

A few counts support this clonotype. The genes are TRBV12-5 and TRBJ2-3; a possible D gene is TRBD2 (5 bases). This CDR3 is 14 amino acids long. V lost 2 bases, J lost 2 bases, and 8 bases lay in between. Germline V gives CDR1 LGHNT, CDR2 FRNRAP. CDR3 loop: CASGLLDYTDTQYF. CDR3 in DNA: TGTGCTAGTGGTTTGTTAGACTACACAGATACGCAGTATTTT. The full variable domain, rest sourced from reference TRBV12-5 and TRBJ2-3, is DARVTQTPRHKVTEMGQEVTMRCQPILGHNTVFWYRQTMMQGLELLAYFRNRAPLDDSGMPKDRFSAEMPDATLATLKIQPSEPRDSAVYFCASGLLDYTDTQYFGPGTRLTVL.

In its sample, this clonotype was seen a few times. CDR3 nucleotide sequence: TGTGCCAGCAGTTACTCGGGACTTAGCAATCAGCCCCAGCATTTT. The encoded protein is CASSYSGLSNQPQHF. This chain links TRBV6-5 with TRBJ1-5, with a weak D call TRBD1 (5 bases). The germline V gene has CDR1 MNHEY and CDR2 SVGAGI. The CDR3 is made up of 15 amino acids. V was trimmed by 0 bases and J by 0 bases, leaving 6 bases between them.

The V gene is TRBV19, the J gene TRBJ1-5; the D is unclear. Germline V gene sequence: CDR1 LNHDA, CDR2 SQIVND (reference sequence). Trimming cost V 6 bases and J 3 bases, with 18 bases left between them. There are 16 residues in the CDR3. For the CDR3, the DNA is TGTGCCAGTAGATCCTACTCATCGGGGAACAATCAGCCCCAGCATTTT. Protein product: CASRSYSSGNNQPQHF.

The CDR3 loop is CSAETPNYGYTF. In DNA, the CDR3 is TGCAGTGCTGAGACACCTAACTATGGCTACACCTTC. The chain links TRBV20-1 to TRBJ1-2; D gene ambiguous. The CDR3 is 12 residues long. Looked up from germline, CDR1 is DFQATT and CDR2 is SNEGSKA (reference sequence). V dropped 5 bases and J dropped 0 bases, with 7 bases sitting between them.

This clonotype was detected many times. V and J are TRBV5-1 and TRBJ1-6, with TRBD1 matching over 7 bases. The germline V gene has CDR1 SGHRS and CDR2 YFSETQ. There are 16 residues in the CDR3. Trimming removed 3 bases from V and 7 bases from J; junction bases left unmatched: 10. For the CDR3, the DNA is TGCGCCAGCAGCTCGCAGGGGGACATAAGAAATTCACCCCTCCACTTT. As protein: CASSSQGDIRNSPLHF.

V is TRBV20-1 and J is TRBJ2-5; the match to TRBD2 covers 8 bases. In germline, CDR1 is DFQATT, CDR2 SNEGSKA (reference sequence). After removal of 4 bases from V and 2 bases from J, the junction contained 3 bases not matched to a gene. This CDR3 is built from 13 residues. The CDR3 region has the DNA TGCAGTGCTACTGGGACTAGTCAAGAGACCCAGTACTTC. This encodes CSATGTSQETQYF.

This clonotype was detected a few times. The chain's CDR3 is CASSLVRGTYNEQFF. DNA of the CDR3: TGCGCCAGCAGCTTGGTCAGGGGTACGTACAATGAGCAGTTCTTC. The V call is TRBV5-1, the J call TRBJ2-1, with D tentatively TRBD1 (6 bases). Germline lookup yields CDR1 SGHRS and CDR2 YFSETQ. There are 15 residues in the CDR3. The germline V and J ends were trimmed by 0 bases and 4 bases, with 11 bases remaining between them. The full variable domain, in which reference TRBV5-1 and TRBJ2-1 provide the parts outside the CDR3, is KAGVTQTPRYLIKTRGQQVTLSCSPISGHRSVSWYQQTPGQGLQFLFEYFSETQRNKGNFPGRFSGRQFSNSRSEMNVSTLELGDSALYLCASSLVRGTYNEQFFGPGTRLTVL.

The rearrangement links TRBV4-3 to TRBJ2-2; no firm D call. CDR3 length: 19 amino acids. Germline CDR1 LGHNA, CDR2 YSLEER. With 0 bases removed from V and 4 bases from J, the gap between germline ends came to 21 bases. The CDR3 loop is CASSQDSTRASHFTGELFF. In DNA form, the CDR3 reads TGCGCCAGCAGCCAAGATTCCACGAGAGCAAGTCATTTCACCGGGGAGCTGTTTTTT.

This clonotype was detected a few times. The chain's CDR3 is CASSETRRGPSKNIQYF. In nucleotides, the CDR3 is TGTGCCAGCAGTGAAACACGTAGGGGGCCGTCCAAAAACATTCAGTACTTC. The V and J genes are TRBV25-1 and TRBJ2-4; 7 nucleotides align to TRBD1. J gave up 2 bases and V 2 bases, and 9 bases lay outside the gene matches. CDR3 size: 17 residues. Germline V gene lookup returns CDR1 MGHDK and CDR2 SYGVNS.

The rearrangement joins TRBV5-6 to TRBJ2-3; D may be TRBD1 (6 bases). With 4 bases removed from V and 2 bases from J, the gap between germline ends came to 20 bases. This CDR3 has 17 amino acids. The germline V gene encodes CDR1 SGHDT and CDR2 YYEEEE. DNA of the CDR3: TGTGCCAGCAGCCTTTATGGGATTCAGGGGCCCACAGATACGCAGTATTTT. It yields the protein CASSLYGIQGPTDTQYF. Looking up the rest from reference TRBV5-6 and TRBJ2-3 gives the full variable domain: DAGVTQSPTHLIKTRGQQVTLRCSPKSGHDTVSWYQQALGQGPQFIFQYYEEEERQRGNFPDRFSGHQFPNYSSELNVNALLLGDSALYLCASSLYGIQGPTDTQYFGPGTRLTVL.

This clonotype turned up a few times. The rearrangement joins TRBV12-3 or TRBV12-4 to TRBJ1-3, with unresolved D. The germline V and J ends were trimmed by 1 base and 2 bases, with 9 bases remaining between them. This CDR3 has 15 amino acids. The CDR3 here is CASSLESRTGNTIYF. CDR3 nucleotides: TGTGCCAGCAGTTTAGAATCCAGGACTGGAAACACCATATATTTT.

The chain recombines TRBV11-2 with TRBJ2-2; D uncertain. V lost 0 bases to trimming and J lost 4 bases, with 9 bases between them. The CDR3 has 15 residues. Germline-derived CDR1 and CDR2 are SGHAT and FQNNGV. The CDR3 DNA follows: TGTGCCAGCAGCTTAGATCACTTACTCACCGGGGAGCTGTTTTTT. This sequence encodes CASSLDHLLTGELFF. The full variable domain, its missing parts supplied by reference TRBV11-2 and TRBJ2-2, is EAGVAQSPRYKIIEKRQSVAFWCNPISGHATLYWYQQILGQGPKLLIQFQNNGVVDDSQLPKDRFSAERLKGVDSTLKIQPAKLEDSAVYLCASSLDHLLTGELFFGEGSRLTVL.

A few counts support this clonotype. The chain recombines TRBV5-1 with TRBJ2-2; a weak D match, TRBD2 (5 bases). CDR1 is SGHRS, CDR2 YFSETQ, per germline. The CDR3 spans 17 residues. V lost 2 bases to trimming and J lost 0 bases, with 14 bases between them. CDR3: CASSLTPGYANTGELFF. CDR3 DNA sequence: TGCGCCAGCAGCTTAACTCCGGGATACGCGAACACCGGGGAGCTGTTTTTT.

This clonotype was counted a few times. The chain employs TRBV20-1 and TRBJ1-2; D is unclear. V lost 2 bases and J 5 bases, leaving 15 bases between the germline ends. This CDR3 spans 14 amino acids. Germline lookup yields CDR1 DFQATT and CDR2 SNEGSKA (reference sequence). CDR3: CSARFRGARYGYTF. CDR3 nucleotide sequence: TGCAGTGCTAGATTTCGGGGTGCGCGGTATGGCTACACCTTC.

The chain carries TRBV19 and TRBJ1-5, with D possibly matching TRBD1 (5 bases). The ends were cut back, 5 bases at V and 6 bases at J, with 11 bases in the middle. The CDR3 consists of 13 residues. Germline V lookup: CDR1 LNHDA, CDR2 SQIVND (reference sequence). This CDR3 is CASSWGIGQPQHF. CDR3 bases: TGTGCCAGTAGTTGGGGGATCGGTCAGCCCCAGCATTTT.

CDR3 DNA sequence: TGTGCCAGCAGCGCTTCATGGGGGGGGAATCAGCCCCAGCATTTT. This codes for CASSASWGGNQPQHF. The V call is TRBV6-4, the J call TRBJ1-5, with D possibly TRBD1 on 5 matching bases. CDR1 is MRHNA, CDR2 SNTAGT, per germline. This CDR3 contains 15 residues. V shed 6 bases and J shed 4 bases, with 16 bases lying between them.

The chain joins TRBV3-1 to TRBJ1-2, with 7 bases fitting TRBD1. Germline CDR1 LGHDT, CDR2 YNNKEL (reference sequence). The junction had 4 bases not matched to a gene; V was cut back by 5 bases and J by 4 bases. This CDR3 region has 13 residues. CDR3 DNA: TGTGCCAGCAGCAAGGGACAGCTCTATGGCTACACCTTC. It translates to CASSKGQLYGYTF.

This clonotype was seen a handful of times. The chain is built from TRBV5-1 and TRBJ2-5; D is unclear. Trimming took 5 bases from V and 5 from J, leaving 7 bases between them. The germline V gene encodes CDR1 SGHRS and CDR2 YFSETQ. This CDR3 spans 11 amino acids. This CDR3 is CASRVRETQYF. The CDR3 nucleotides are TGCGCCAGCAGAGTGCGGGAGACCCAGTACTTC.

This chain joins TRBV4-3 and TRBJ2-1; the D gene is possibly TRBD1 (5 bases). The CDR3 length is 16 residues. CDR1 and CDR2 from the germline V gene are LGHNA and YSLEER. The V gene lost 4 bases and the J gene lost 5 bases, with 18 bases spanning the gap. For the CDR3, the DNA is TGCGCCAGCAGCCCTATTGGACACCCACCTCACAATGAGCAGTTCTTC. Translated: CASSPIGHPPHNEQFF.